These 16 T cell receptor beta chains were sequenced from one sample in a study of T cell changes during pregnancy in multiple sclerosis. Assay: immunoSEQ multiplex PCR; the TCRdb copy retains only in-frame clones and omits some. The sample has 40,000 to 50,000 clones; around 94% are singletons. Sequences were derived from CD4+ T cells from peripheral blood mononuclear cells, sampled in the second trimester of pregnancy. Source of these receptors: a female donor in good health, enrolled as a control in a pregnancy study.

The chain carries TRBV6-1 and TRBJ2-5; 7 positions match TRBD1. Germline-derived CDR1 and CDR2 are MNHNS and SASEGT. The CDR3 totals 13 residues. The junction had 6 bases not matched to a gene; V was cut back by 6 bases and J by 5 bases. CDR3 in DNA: TGTGCCAGCAGAGAACAGGGGTTCGAGACCCAGTACTTC. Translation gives CASREQGFETQYF.

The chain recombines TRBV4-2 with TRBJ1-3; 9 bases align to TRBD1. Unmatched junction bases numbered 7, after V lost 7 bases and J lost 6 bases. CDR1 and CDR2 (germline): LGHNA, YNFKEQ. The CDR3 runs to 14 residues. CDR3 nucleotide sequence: TGTGCCAGCAAGGGGACAGGGACCTTAAACACCATATATTTT. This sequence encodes CASKGTGTLNTIYF.

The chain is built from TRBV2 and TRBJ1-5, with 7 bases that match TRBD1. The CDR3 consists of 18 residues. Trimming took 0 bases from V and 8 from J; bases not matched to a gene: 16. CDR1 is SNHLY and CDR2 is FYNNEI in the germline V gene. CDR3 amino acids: CASSEARRTGRRGEPQHF. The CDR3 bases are TGTGCCAGCAGTGAAGCAAGGCGGACAGGCCGCCGGGGTGAGCCCCAGCATTTT.

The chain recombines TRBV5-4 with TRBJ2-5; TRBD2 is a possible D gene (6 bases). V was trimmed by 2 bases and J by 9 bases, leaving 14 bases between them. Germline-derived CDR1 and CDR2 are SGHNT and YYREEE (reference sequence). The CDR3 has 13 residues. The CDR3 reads CASSLDQPGAQYF. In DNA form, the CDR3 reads TGTGCCAGCAGCTTAGACCAGCCGGGGGCCCAGTACTTC. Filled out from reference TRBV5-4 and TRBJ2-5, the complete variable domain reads ETGVTQSPTHLIKTRGQQVTLRCSSQSGHNTVSWYQQALGQGPQFIFQYYREEENGRGNFPPRFSGLQFPNYSSELNVNALELDDSALYLCASSLDQPGAQYFGPGTRLLVL.

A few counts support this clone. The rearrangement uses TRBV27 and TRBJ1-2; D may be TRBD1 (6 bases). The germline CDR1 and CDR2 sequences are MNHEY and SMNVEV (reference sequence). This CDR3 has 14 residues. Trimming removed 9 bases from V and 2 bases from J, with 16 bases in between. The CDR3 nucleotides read TGTGCCAGTCGACGCCCGGGGACAAACTATGGCTACACCTTC. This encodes CASRRPGTNYGYTF.

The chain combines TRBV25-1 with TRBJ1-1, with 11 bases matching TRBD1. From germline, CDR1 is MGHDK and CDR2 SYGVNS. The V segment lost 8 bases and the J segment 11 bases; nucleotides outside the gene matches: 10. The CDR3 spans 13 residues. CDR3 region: CASGDRGFSMAFF. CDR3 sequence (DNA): TGTGCCAGCGGGGACAGGGGGTTTTCTATGGCTTTCTTT.

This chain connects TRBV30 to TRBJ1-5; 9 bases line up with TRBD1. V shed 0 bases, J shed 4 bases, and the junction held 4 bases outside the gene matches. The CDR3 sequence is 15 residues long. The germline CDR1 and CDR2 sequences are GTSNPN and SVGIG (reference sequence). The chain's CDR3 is CAWSVGTGRNQPQHF. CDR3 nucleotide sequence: TGTGCCTGGAGTGTAGGGACAGGGCGGAATCAGCCCCAGCATTTT.

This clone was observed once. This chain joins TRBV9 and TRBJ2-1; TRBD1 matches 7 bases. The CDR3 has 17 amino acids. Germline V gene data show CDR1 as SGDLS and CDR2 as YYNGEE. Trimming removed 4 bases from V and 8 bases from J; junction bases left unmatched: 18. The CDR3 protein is CASSLTDRLLYLDEQFF. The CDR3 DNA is TGTGCCAGCAGCCTAACGGACAGGCTCCTTTATCTAGATGAGCAGTTCTTC.

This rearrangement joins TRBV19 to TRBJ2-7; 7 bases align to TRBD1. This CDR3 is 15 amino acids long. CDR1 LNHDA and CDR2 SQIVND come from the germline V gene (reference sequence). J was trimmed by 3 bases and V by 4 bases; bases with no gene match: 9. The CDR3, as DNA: TGTGCCAGTAGTACTCAGACAGGGAGTTTCTACGAGCAGTACTTC. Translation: CASSTQTGSFYEQYF.

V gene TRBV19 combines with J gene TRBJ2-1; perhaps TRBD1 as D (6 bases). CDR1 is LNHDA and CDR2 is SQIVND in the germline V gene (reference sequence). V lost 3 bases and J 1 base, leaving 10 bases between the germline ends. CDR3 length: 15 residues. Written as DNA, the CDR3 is TGTGCCAGTAGTATTTCAGGGGTATCCTACAATGAGCAGTTCTTC. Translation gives CASSISGVSYNEQFF.

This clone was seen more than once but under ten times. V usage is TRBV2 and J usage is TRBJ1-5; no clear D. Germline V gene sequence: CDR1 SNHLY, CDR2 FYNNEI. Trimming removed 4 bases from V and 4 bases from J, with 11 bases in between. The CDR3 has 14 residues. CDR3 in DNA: TGTGCCAGCAGTGTTGAGCGGGGTAATCAGCCCCAGCATTTT. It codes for CASSVERGNQPQHF.

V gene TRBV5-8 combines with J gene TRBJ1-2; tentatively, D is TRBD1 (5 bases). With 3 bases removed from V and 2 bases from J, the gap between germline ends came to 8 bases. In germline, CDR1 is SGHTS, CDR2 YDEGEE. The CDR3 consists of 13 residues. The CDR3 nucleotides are TGTGCCAGCAGCTATGACAGAAACTATGGCTACACCTTC. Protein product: CASSYDRNYGYTF.

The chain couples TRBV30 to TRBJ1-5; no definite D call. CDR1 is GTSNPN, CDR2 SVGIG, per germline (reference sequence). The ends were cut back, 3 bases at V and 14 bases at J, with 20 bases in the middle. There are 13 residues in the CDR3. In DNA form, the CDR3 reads TGTGCCTGGAGGGGGTCTGGGAACACCGGGGAGCATTTT. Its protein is CAWRGSGNTGEHF.

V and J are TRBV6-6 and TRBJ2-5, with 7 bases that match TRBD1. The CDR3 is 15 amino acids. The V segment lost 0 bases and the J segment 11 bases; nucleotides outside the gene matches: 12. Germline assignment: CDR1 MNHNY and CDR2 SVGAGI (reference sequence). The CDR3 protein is CASSYSEVRGGYQYF. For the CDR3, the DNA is TGTGCCAGCAGTTACTCGGAGGTTCGAGGGGGCTATCAGTACTTC.

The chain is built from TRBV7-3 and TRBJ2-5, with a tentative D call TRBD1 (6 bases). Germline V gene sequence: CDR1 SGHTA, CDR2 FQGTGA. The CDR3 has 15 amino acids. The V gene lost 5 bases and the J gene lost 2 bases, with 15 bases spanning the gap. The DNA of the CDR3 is TGTGCCAGCAGCAGAACCGGGACACGTCAAGAGACCCAGTACTTC. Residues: CASSRTGTRQETQYF.

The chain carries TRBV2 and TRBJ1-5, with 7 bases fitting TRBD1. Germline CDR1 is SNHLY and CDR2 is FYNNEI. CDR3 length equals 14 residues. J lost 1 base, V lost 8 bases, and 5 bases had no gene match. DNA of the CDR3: TGTGCCAGCGGGCAGGGGGAAAGCAATCAGCCCCAGCATTTT. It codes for CASGQGESNQPQHF.